This T cell receptor beta chain was found in a study of tumor-infiltrating lymphocytes in localized non-small cell lung cancer. Study in general: Patients included smokers and never-smokers with various histologies, some sampled after neoadjuvant chemotherapy. Study conclusions and caveats: No T-cell fraction difference was seen between IM1 and IM2 tumors. Different pieces of the same tissue were used for each assay. Compared with uninvolved lung, tumors showed higher T cell infiltration by TCRbeta sequencing.

V lost 5 bases to trimming and J lost 4 bases; unmatched junction nucleotides: 14. Germline CDR1 and CDR2: MDHEN and SYDVKM. The length of the CDR3 is 19 residues. Remarks on this clone: No antigen is known for it.

Measured with immunoSEQ multiplex PCR; TCRdb has only the in-frame clones, and not every one. Among some 7,100 clones listed, around 55% were seen once. The sample consisted of lung tumor tissue. The chain carries TRBV28 and TRBJ2-5; 15 nucleotides agree with TRBD2. The receptor comes from a human donor with non-small cell lung cancer. CDR3 DNA: TGTGCCAGCAGTCACCTGCTAGGACTAGCGGGAGGGGGGGGAGAGACCCAGTACTTC. Its translation: CASSHLLGLAGGGGETQYF. Variable domain in full (rest from reference TRBV28 and TRBJ2-5): DVKVTQSSRYLVKRTGEKVFLECVQDMDHENMFWYRQDPGLGLRLIYFSYDVKMKEKGDIPEGYSVSREKKERFSLILESASTNQTSMYLCASSHLLGLAGGGGETQYFGPGTRLLVL.